These 19 T cell receptor beta chains came from one sample sequenced in a study of cytomegalovirus exposure and HLA in healthy donors. PCR was performed using 60 Vbeta and 13 Jbeta primers. Libraries were prepared by immunoSEQ multiplex PCR; TCRdb keeps only in-frame clonotypes and omits some of them. This repertoire includes more than 90,000 clones. The sample comprised PBMCs. Source of these receptors: a man aged 25 to 40 in good health and CMV-seronegative.

The V gene is TRBV30, the J gene TRBJ1-5, with D possibly TRBD1 on 5 matching bases. This CDR3 comprises 15 residues. Between the trimmed V and J ends, which lost 0 bases and 4 bases, there was a span of 13 bases. Germline loops: CDR1 GTSNPN, CDR2 SVGIG (reference sequence). CDR3 DNA: TGTGCCTGGAGTGTACAAATCGGGGGTAATCAGCCCCAGCATTTT. It yields the protein CAWSVQIGGNQPQHF.

V gene TRBV27 combines with J gene TRBJ2-5; 9 nucleotides match TRBD1. The CDR3 totals 13 residues. CDR1 is MNHEY, CDR2 SMNVEV, per germline (reference sequence). Unmatched junction bases numbered 9, after V lost 4 bases and J lost 12 bases. DNA for the CDR3: TGTGCCAGCAGTTACCAGCGGCGGGACAGGGAGTACTTC. Its translation is CASSYQRRDREYF.

The chain carries TRBV28 and TRBJ1-1, with D maybe TRBD1 (5 bases). The CDR3 length is 15 residues. Germline-derived CDR1 and CDR2 are MDHEN and SYDVKM. Trimming cost V 3 bases and J 5 bases, with 16 bases left between them. This CDR3 reads CASSLSKGRGTEAFF. CDR3 nucleotides: TGTGCCAGCAGTTTGAGTAAAGGGCGGGGGACTGAAGCTTTCTTT.

V gene TRBV18 combines with J gene TRBJ1-3; the D gene is possibly TRBD1 (5 bases). Looked up from germline, CDR1 is KGHSH and CDR2 is LQKENI. Between the trimmed V and J ends, which lost 2 bases and 0 bases, there was a span of 14 bases. This CDR3 region has 17 residues. CDR3 sequence: CASSPILGTSSGNTIYF. In nucleotides, the CDR3 is TGTGCCAGCTCACCAATTTTGGGGACTAGCTCTGGAAACACCATATATTTT. The full variable domain, rest sourced from reference TRBV18 and TRBJ1-3, is NAGVMQNPRHLVRRRGQEARLRCSPMKGHSHVYWYRQLPEEGLKFMVYLQKENIIDESGMPKERFSAEFPKEGPSILRIQQVVRGDSAAYFCASSPILGTSSGNTIYFGEGSWLTVV.

The chain has TRBV4-2 and TRBJ2-7, with 7 bases fitting TRBD1. Per the germline V gene, CDR1 is LGHNA and CDR2 is YNFKEQ. J lost 4 bases, V lost 4 bases, and 19 bases had no gene match. CDR3 length: 18 residues. The CDR3 nucleotides read TGTGCCAGCAGCCGAGAACCCGGACAGGACCTAACAGGGTACGAGCAGTACTTC. It yields the protein CASSREPGQDLTGYEQYF.

CDR3 DNA: TGTGCCAGCAGCTCACAGAGGGTGGAGGGTAAGAGGACCTACGAGCAGTACTTC. Translated, it gives CASSSQRVEGKRTYEQYF. The chain joins TRBV13 to TRBJ2-7, with a tentative D call TRBD2 (6 bases). Germline CDR1 and CDR2: PRHDT and FYEKMQ (reference sequence). The CDR3 length is 18 residues. The V gene lost 4 bases and the J gene lost 2 bases, with 24 bases spanning the gap.

The V call is TRBV5-1, the J call TRBJ2-5; D remains ambiguous. Trimming stripped 4 bases from V and 2 bases from J, with 21 bases between. Per germline, CDR1 SGHRS and CDR2 YFSETQ. This CDR3 has 17 residues. The CDR3 DNA reads as TGCGCCAGCAGCCGAAGCCTCTCAGCAGGCCAGCAAGAGACCCAGTACTTC. Translating gives CASSRSLSAGQQETQYF. The full variable domain, in which reference TRBV5-1 and TRBJ2-5 provide the parts outside the CDR3, is KAGVTQTPRYLIKTRGQQVTLSCSPISGHRSVSWYQQTPGQGLQFLFEYFSETQRNKGNFPGRFSGRQFSNSRSEMNVSTLELGDSALYLCASSRSLSAGQQETQYFGPGTRLLVL.

The chain links TRBV6-5 to TRBJ1-1; 7 bases are a match to TRBD1. CDR3 size: 13 residues. The trim removed 2 bases at V and 6 bases at J, leaving 3 bases unmatched. Germline lookup yields CDR1 MNHEY and CDR2 SVGAGI. Written as DNA, the CDR3 is TGTGCCAGCAGTTACAACAGGGGTCCTGAAGCTTTCTTT. The encoded protein is CASSYNRGPEAFF.

The chain carries TRBV10-3 and TRBJ1-2, with D unclear. CDR3 length equals 13 residues. Germline V gene sequence: CDR1 ENHRY, CDR2 SYGVKD. V was clipped by 3 bases and J by 1 base, with 6 bases between them. This CDR3 is CAISDTDNYGYTF. The CDR3, as DNA: TGTGCCATCAGTGACACAGATAACTATGGCTACACCTTC.

CDR3 protein: CASSQGGLAGGHTDTQYF. The DNA for the CDR3 is TGTGCCAGCAGTCAAGGTGGACTAGCGGGGGGGCACACAGATACGCAGTATTTT. The chain uses TRBV2 and TRBJ2-3; 15 bases align to TRBD2. Germline CDR1 SNHLY, CDR2 FYNNEI. Trimming at V came to 5 bases and at J to 2 bases, leaving 8 bases not matched to a gene. This CDR3 region has 18 residues. The full variable domain, its missing parts supplied by reference TRBV2 and TRBJ2-3, is EPEVTQTPSHQVTQMGQEVILRCVPISNHLYFYWYRQILGQKVEFLVSFYNNEISEKSEIFDDQFSVERPDGSNFTLKIRSTKLEDSAMYFCASSQGGLAGGHTDTQYFGPGTRLTVL.

The J gene is TRBJ1-4, the V gene TRBV2; D gene uncertain. This CDR3 spans 15 amino acids. The germline V gene has CDR1 SNHLY and CDR2 FYNNEI. V gave up 0 bases and J gave up 3 bases, with 8 bases separating them. CDR3 sequence: CASSEAPHPNEKLFF. The CDR3 DNA follows: TGTGCCAGCAGTGAAGCCCCACACCCTAATGAAAAACTGTTTTTT.

The CDR3: CASSSDTRGYNEQYF. The CDR3 nucleotides read TGTGCCAGCAGCTCGGACACACGGGGGTATAACGAGCAGTACTTC. The rearrangement links TRBV7-9 to TRBJ2-5; possibly TRBD2 for D (6 bases). Judging by the DNA end, TRBJ2-7 fits better; the J call may be wrong. Looked up from germline, CDR1 is SEHNR and CDR2 is FQNEAQ (reference sequence). The length of the CDR3 is 15 residues.

J is TRBJ1-2 and V is TRBV30; perhaps TRBD1 as D (6 bases). The CDR3 loop spans 14 amino acids. Per the germline V gene, CDR1 is GTSNPN and CDR2 is SVGIG (reference sequence). V was clipped by 0 bases and J by 3 bases, with 11 bases between them. The CDR3 region is CAWSVWGRDYGYTF. CDR3 sequence (DNA): TGTGCCTGGAGTGTTTGGGGGCGAGACTATGGCTACACCTTC. The entire variable domain, with the rest obtained from reference TRBV30 and TRBJ1-2, is as follows: SQTIHQWPATLVQPVGSPLSLECTVEGTSNPNLYWYRQAAGRGLQLLFYSVGIGQISSEVPQNLSASRPQDRQFILSSKKLLLSDSGFYLCAWSVWGRDYGYTFGSGTRLTVV.

The rearrangement links TRBV5-4 to TRBJ1-2; 9 bases are shared with TRBD1. With V trimmed by 5 bases and J by 7 bases, 3 bases remained unmatched. CDR1 and CDR2 (germline): SGHNT, YYREEE (reference sequence). The CDR3 loop spans 12 amino acids. In nucleotides, the CDR3 is TGTGCCAGCAGAGGGACAGGGTCTGGCTACACCTTC. It translates to CASRGTGSGYTF. The variable domain in full, with the rest retrieved from reference TRBV5-4 and TRBJ1-2, is ETGVTQSPTHLIKTRGQQVTLRCSSQSGHNTVSWYQQALGQGPQFIFQYYREEENGRGNFPPRFSGLQFPNYSSELNVNALELDDSALYLCASRGTGSGYTFGSGTRLTVV.

The chain couples TRBV7-6 to TRBJ2-1, with TRBD2 matching 7 bases. The CDR3 totals 20 residues. V shed 5 bases, J shed 1 base, and the junction held 20 bases outside the gene matches. Germline CDR1 and CDR2: SGHVS and FNYEAQ. Written as DNA, the CDR3 is TGTGCCAGCAGCCGAGGGAGGCGGGGGTTTTTCGAAGGTTCCTACAATGAGCAGTTCTTC. It is translated as CASSRGRRGFFEGSYNEQFF.

This chain connects TRBV2 to TRBJ1-1; D not resolved. This CDR3 region has 13 residues. CDR1 is SNHLY and CDR2 is FYNNEI in the germline V gene. V was shortened by 8 bases and J by 1 base, with 11 bases between the two germline ends. The CDR3 DNA follows: TGTGCCAGCTCGAGGGAGGGGAACACTGAAGCTTTCTTT. Amino acid sequence: CASSREGNTEAFF.

CDR3 in amino acids: CASSKDRARTEAFF. In DNA form, the CDR3 reads TGTGCCAGTAGTAAGGACAGGGCGCGGACTGAAGCTTTCTTT. The chain uses TRBV19 and TRBJ1-1, with 8 bases fitting TRBD1. The CDR3 is 14 amino acids. In germline, CDR1 is LNHDA, CDR2 SQIVND (reference sequence). The ends lost 4 bases at V and 5 bases at J; junction bases unmatched: 6.

This chain uses TRBV7-3 with TRBJ2-1, with D perhaps matching TRBD1 (7 bases). CDR1 SGHTA and CDR2 FQGTGA come from the germline V gene. V was trimmed by 3 bases and J by 5 bases, leaving 11 bases between them. This CDR3 spans 14 amino acids. The CDR3 DNA reads TGTGCCAGCAGCTTCCAGGGGGGAGACAATGAGCAGTTCTTC. Translated: CASSFQGGDNEQFF.

This chain joins TRBV10-3 and TRBJ2-2; 7 bases agree with TRBD1. The CDR3 loop spans 15 amino acids. Trimming took 2 bases from V and 3 from J; bases not matched to a gene: 3. In germline, CDR1 is ENHRY, CDR2 SYGVKD. CDR3: CAISESGQDTGELFF. The CDR3, as DNA: TGTGCCATCAGTGAGAGTGGACAGGACACCGGGGAGCTGTTTTTT.